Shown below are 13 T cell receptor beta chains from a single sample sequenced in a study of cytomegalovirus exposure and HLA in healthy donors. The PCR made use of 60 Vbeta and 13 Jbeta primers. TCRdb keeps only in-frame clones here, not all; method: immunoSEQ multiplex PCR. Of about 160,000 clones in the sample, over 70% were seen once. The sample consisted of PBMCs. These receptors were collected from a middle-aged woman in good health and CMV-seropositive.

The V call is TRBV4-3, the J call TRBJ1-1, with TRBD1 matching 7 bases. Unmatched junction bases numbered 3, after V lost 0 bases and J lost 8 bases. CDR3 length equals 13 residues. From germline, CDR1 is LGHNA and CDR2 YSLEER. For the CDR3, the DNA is TGCGCCAGCAGCCAAGACTTACAGGGGGAAGCTTTCTTT. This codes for CASSQDLQGEAFF.

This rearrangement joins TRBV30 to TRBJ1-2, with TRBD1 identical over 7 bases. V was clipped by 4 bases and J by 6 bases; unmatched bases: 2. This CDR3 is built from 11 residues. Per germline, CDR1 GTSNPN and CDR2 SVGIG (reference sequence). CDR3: CAWTGGDGYTF. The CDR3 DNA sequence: TGTGCCTGGACAGGGGGAGATGGCTACACCTTC. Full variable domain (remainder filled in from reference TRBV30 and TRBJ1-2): SQTIHQWPATLVQPVGSPLSLECTVEGTSNPNLYWYRQAAGRGLQLLFYSVGIGQISSEVPQNLSASRPQDRQFILSSKKLLLSDSGFYLCAWTGGDGYTFGSGTRLTVV.

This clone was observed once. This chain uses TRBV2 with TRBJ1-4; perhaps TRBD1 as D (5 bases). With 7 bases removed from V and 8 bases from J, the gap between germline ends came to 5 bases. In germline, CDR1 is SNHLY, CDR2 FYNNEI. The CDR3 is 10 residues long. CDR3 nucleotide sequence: TGTGCCAGCAAGGGGGAAAAACTGTTTTTT. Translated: CASKGEKLFF.

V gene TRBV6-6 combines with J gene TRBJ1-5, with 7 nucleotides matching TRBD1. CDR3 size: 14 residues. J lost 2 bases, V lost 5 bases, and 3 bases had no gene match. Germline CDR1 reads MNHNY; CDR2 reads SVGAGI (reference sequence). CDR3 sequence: CASSRTGRNQPQHF. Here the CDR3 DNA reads TGTGCCAGCAGTAGGACAGGCCGCAATCAGCCCCAGCATTTT.

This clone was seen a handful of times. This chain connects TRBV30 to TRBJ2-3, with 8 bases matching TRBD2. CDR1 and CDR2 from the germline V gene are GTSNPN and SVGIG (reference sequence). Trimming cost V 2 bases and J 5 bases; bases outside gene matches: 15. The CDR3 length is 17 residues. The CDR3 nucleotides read TGTGCCTGGAGTTTATTGGGACTAGAGGTTTTCATAGATACGCAGTATTTT. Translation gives CAWSLLGLEVFIDTQYF.

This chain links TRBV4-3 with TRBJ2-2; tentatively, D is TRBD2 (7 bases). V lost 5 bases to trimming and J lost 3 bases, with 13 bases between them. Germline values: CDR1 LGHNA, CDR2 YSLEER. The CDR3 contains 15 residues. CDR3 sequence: CASSTQGGDTGELFF. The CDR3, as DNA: TGCGCCAGCAGCACACAAGGGGGGGACACCGGGGAGCTGTTTTTT.

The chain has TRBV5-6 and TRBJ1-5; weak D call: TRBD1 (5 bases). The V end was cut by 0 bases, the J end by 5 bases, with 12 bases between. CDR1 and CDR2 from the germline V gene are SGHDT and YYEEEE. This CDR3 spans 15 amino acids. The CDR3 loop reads CASSLGQPGDQPQHF. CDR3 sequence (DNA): TGTGCCAGCAGCTTGGGCCAGCCGGGGGATCAGCCCCAGCATTTT. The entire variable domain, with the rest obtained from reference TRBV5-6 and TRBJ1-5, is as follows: DAGVTQSPTHLIKTRGQQVTLRCSPKSGHDTVSWYQQALGQGPQFIFQYYEEEERQRGNFPDRFSGHQFPNYSSELNVNALLLGDSALYLCASSLGQPGDQPQHFGDGTRLSIL.

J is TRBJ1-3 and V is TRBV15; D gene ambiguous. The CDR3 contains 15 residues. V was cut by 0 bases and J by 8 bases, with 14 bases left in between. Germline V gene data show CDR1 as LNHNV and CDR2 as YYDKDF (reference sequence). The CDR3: CATSREAGGVDTIYF. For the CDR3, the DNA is TGTGCCACCAGCAGAGAGGCGGGCGGGGTTGACACCATATATTTT. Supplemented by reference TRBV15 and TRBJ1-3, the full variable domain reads DAMVIQNPRYQVTQFGKPVTLSCSQTLNHNVMYWYQQKSSQAPKLLFHYYDKDFNNEADTPDNFQSRRPNTSFCFLDIRSPGLGDTAMYLCATSREAGGVDTIYFGEGSWLTVV.

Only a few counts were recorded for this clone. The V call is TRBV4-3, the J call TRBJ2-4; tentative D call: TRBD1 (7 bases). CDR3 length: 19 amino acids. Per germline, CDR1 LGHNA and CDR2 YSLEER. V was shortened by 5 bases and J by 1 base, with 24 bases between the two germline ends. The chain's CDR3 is CASSSRLLRGDGAKNIQYF. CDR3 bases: TGCGCCAGCAGCTCCCGGTTGCTCAGGGGGGATGGGGCCAAAAACATTCAGTACTTC.

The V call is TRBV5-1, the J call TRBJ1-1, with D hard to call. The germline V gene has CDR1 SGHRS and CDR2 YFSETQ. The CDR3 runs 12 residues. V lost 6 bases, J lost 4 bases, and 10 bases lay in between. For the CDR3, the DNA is TGCGCCAGCACCGAGGGTGGCACTGAAGCTTTCTTT. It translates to CASTEGGTEAFF.

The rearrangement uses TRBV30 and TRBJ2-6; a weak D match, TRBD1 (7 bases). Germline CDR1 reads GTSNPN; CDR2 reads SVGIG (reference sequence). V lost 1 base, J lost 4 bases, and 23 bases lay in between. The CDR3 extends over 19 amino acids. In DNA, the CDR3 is TGTGCCTGGAGTGAATTCCAGGGGGACTTTCTTTCCGGGGCCAACGTCCTGACTTTC. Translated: CAWSEFQGDFLSGANVLTF.

DNA for the CDR3: TGTGCCAGCAGCTTAGGGGGCAGGTCGTCCTACGAGCAGTACTTC. Its protein is CASSLGGRSSYEQYF. The chain recombines TRBV11-2 with TRBJ2-7; TRBD1 is a possible D gene (5 bases). Germline CDR1 is SGHAT and CDR2 is FQNNGV. The V gene lost 1 base and the J gene lost 1 base, with 11 bases spanning the gap. The CDR3 is made up of 15 amino acids.

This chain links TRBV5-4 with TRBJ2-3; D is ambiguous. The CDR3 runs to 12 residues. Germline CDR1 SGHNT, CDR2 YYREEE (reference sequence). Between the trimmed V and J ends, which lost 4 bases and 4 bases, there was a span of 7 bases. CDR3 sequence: CASSTLADTQYF. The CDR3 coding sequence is TGTGCCAGCAGCACCTTAGCAGATACGCAGTATTTT.